These 18 T cell receptor beta chains were sequenced from one sample in a study of pediatric ulcerative colitis. During colonoscopy, one to two rectal pinch biopsies were collected. Profiled with immunoSEQ multiplex PCR; TCRdb holds only in-frame clones, not every one. The table records 20,000 to 25,000 clones, approximately 74% of them present only once. The sample comprised gut tissue. These receptor sequences come from a boy younger than 18 with severe ulcerative colitis.

The chain uses TRBV20-1 and TRBJ2-1; D is uncertain. CDR1 DFQATT and CDR2 SNEGSKA come from the germline V gene (reference sequence). This CDR3 region has 10 residues. The V gene lost 6 bases and the J gene lost 7 bases, with 7 bases spanning the gap. The CDR3 nucleotides read TGCAGTGCCGCGCGTAATGAGCAGTTCTTC. It codes for CSAARNEQFF.

This clone was counted between two and nine times. The conserved phenylalanine or tryptophan normally closing the CDR3 is absent here, so this likely arose from a read error. No DNA is shown, since the ends of the CDR3 on it are uncertain; the CDR3 is the one TCRdb lists. The chain couples TRBV6-5 to TRBJ1-1. The CDR3 length equals 11 residues, ends included. CDR1 is MNHEY and CDR2 is SVGAGI in the germline V gene. This CDR3 is CASSNGADSLV.

The chain couples TRBV7-2 to TRBJ2-1, with 13 nucleotides matching TRBD2. CDR3 length equals 15 residues. The ends lost 5 bases at V and 9 bases at J; junction bases unmatched: 7. Germline lookup yields CDR1 SGHTA and CDR2 FQGNSA. The CDR3 sequence is CASSKTSGGESEQFF. The CDR3 bases are TGTGCCAGCAGCAAAACTAGCGGGGGGGAGAGTGAGCAGTTCTTC. Drawing the rest from reference TRBV7-2 and TRBJ2-1, the complete variable domain is GAGVSQSPSNKVTEKGKDVELRCDPISGHTALYWYRQSLGQGLEFLIYFQGNSAPDKSGLPSDRFSAERTGGSVSTLTIQRTQQEDSAVYLCASSKTSGGESEQFFGPGTRLTVL.

Sample share makes this clone medium-sized (0.01 to 0.1%). This chain links TRBV27 with TRBJ2-7; 8 nucleotides agree with TRBD1. Trimming at V came to 7 bases and at J to 2 bases, leaving 10 bases not matched to a gene. Germline V gene data show CDR1 as MNHEY and CDR2 as SMNVEV (reference sequence). The CDR3 has 15 amino acids. Written as DNA, the CDR3 is TGTGCCAGCACCCGTTCCGGGACAGGTACCTACGAGCAGTACTTC. Protein product: CASTRSGTGTYEQYF.

The chain uses TRBV7-9 and TRBJ2-7; D remains unclear. The CDR3 has 15 amino acids. Trimming cost V 2 bases and J 2 bases, with 13 bases left between them. The germline V gene has CDR1 SEHNR and CDR2 FQNEAQ (reference sequence). The CDR3 loop is CASSLPPGGTYEQYF. In DNA form, the CDR3 reads TGTGCCAGCAGCTTACCCCCGGGCGGAACCTACGAGCAGTACTTC.

The rearrangement links TRBV9 to TRBJ1-1, with a possible D match to TRBD1 (6 bases). The CDR3 loop spans 13 amino acids. With 4 bases removed from V and 3 bases from J, the gap between germline ends came to 10 bases. CDR1 is SGDLS and CDR2 is YYNGEE in the germline V gene. CDR3 region: CASSRGPDTEAFF. CDR3 sequence (DNA): TGTGCCAGCAGCCGGGGGCCGGACACTGAAGCTTTCTTT.

V gene TRBV6-1 combines with J gene TRBJ1-4; 9 bases are shared with TRBD1. The CDR3 consists of 14 residues. Germline V gene lookup returns CDR1 MNHNS and CDR2 SASEGT. The junction had 7 bases not matched to a gene; V was cut back by 7 bases and J by 7 bases. CDR3 nucleotide sequence: TGTGCCAGCAAGGACGGGACAGGGCTTGAAAAACTGTTTTTT. Its protein is CASKDGTGLEKLFF.

This chain joins TRBV6-4 and TRBJ2-3; the D gene is possibly TRBD2 (6 bases). The CDR3 spans 14 residues. V lost 4 bases to trimming and J lost 0 bases, with 8 bases between them. CDR1 and CDR2 (germline): MRHNA, SNTAGT. CDR3 coding DNA: TGTGCCAGCAGTGGAGCGGGTAGCACAGATACGCAGTATTTT. This sequence encodes CASSGAGSTDTQYF.

The gene calls are TRBV7-6 and TRBJ2-7; 11 bases line up with TRBD2. This CDR3 has 17 residues. Per the germline V gene, CDR1 is SGHVS and CDR2 is FNYEAQ. The V and J ends lost 1 base and 4 bases, in that order; junction bases with no gene match: 9. This CDR3 is CASSLDPTSGTYYEQYF. The CDR3, as DNA: TGTGCCAGCAGCTTAGATCCGACTAGCGGGACTTATTACGAGCAGTACTTC.

The gene calls are TRBV28 and TRBJ1-6; no definite D call. The V end lost 6 bases, the J end lost 3 bases, and 12 bases lay between the germline ends. The V gene's germline CDR1 is MDHEN and CDR2 SYDVKM. CDR3 length: 15 residues. CDR3 in amino acids: CASRYSHHYNSPLHF. The CDR3 region has the DNA TGTGCCAGCAGGTACAGTCATCACTATAATTCACCCCTCCACTTT. Together with reference TRBV28 and TRBJ1-6, the CDR3 gives the full variable domain: DVKVTQSSRYLVKRTGEKVFLECVQDMDHENMFWYRQDPGLGLRLIYFSYDVKMKEKGDIPEGYSVSREKKERFSLILESASTNQTSMYLCASRYSHHYNSPLHFGNGTRLTVT.

The chain links TRBV5-4 to TRBJ2-3; 7 bases map to TRBD1. V lost 4 bases to trimming and J lost 4 bases; unmatched junction nucleotides: 6. This CDR3 has 14 amino acids. Germline loops: CDR1 SGHNT, CDR2 YYREEE (reference sequence). The CDR3 loop is CASSPRQGADTQYF. In DNA form, the CDR3 reads TGTGCCAGCAGCCCAAGACAGGGCGCAGATACGCAGTATTTT.

Remarks on this clone: Other DNA variants within this sample encode the same CDR3. The chain carries TRBV6-1 and TRBJ1-5; D is unresolved. This CDR3 is 13 amino acids long. CDR1 is MNHNS, CDR2 SASEGT, per germline. V lost 0 bases and J lost 4, with 4 bases in between. The CDR3 DNA reads as TGTGCCAGCAGTGAAGCGTTTAATCAGCCCCAGCATTTT. As protein: CASSEAFNQPQHF.

The V gene is TRBV5-8, the J gene TRBJ1-2; the D gene is possibly TRBD1 (6 bases). The germline gives CDR1 SGHTS, CDR2 YDEGEE. V lost 4 bases, J lost 0 bases, and 16 bases lay in between. The CDR3 totals 16 residues. CDR3 protein: CASSRFRGQANYGYTF. The CDR3 DNA sequence: TGTGCCAGCAGCCGATTCAGGGGCCAAGCTAACTATGGCTACACCTTC.

The chain recombines TRBV11-2 with TRBJ1-5, with D uncertain. Trimming took off 0 bases at V and 3 bases at J, with 6 bases between the two ends. The CDR3 has 14 amino acids. In germline, CDR1 is SGHAT, CDR2 FQNNGV. Here the CDR3 reads CASSLDRINQPQHF. The CDR3 nucleotides are TGTGCCAGCAGCTTAGACAGAATCAATCAGCCCCAGCATTTT.

This clone was detected once. Other DNA sequences in this specimen translate into the identical CDR3. The rearrangement uses TRBV18 and TRBJ2-7; 8 nucleotides agree with TRBD2. Germline CDR1 and CDR2: KGHSH and LQKENI. The CDR3 consists of 15 residues. Trimming at V came to 1 base and at J to 1 base, leaving 3 bases not matched to a gene. CDR3 amino acids: CASSPRASGSYEQYF. The CDR3 region has the DNA TGTGCCAGCTCACCACGGGCTAGCGGGTCCTACGAGCAGTACTTC.

By its share, this clone is medium-sized (0.01 to 0.1%). This CDR3 is also generated by other DNA sequences in the sample. This chain connects TRBV7-3 to TRBJ1-6, with D uncertain. This CDR3 is built from 13 residues. Germline V CDR1 and CDR2: SGHTA, FQGTGA. V was pared by 2 bases and J by 7 bases, with 6 bases between. This CDR3 reads CASSLGGNSPLHF. The DNA of the CDR3 is TGTGCCAGCAGCTTAGGTGGGAATTCACCCCTCCACTTT.

The rearrangement uses TRBV9 and TRBJ1-2; D remains ambiguous. The length of the CDR3 is 14 residues. The germline CDR1 and CDR2 sequences are SGDLS and YYNGEE. V was cut by 0 bases and J by 4 bases, with 10 bases left in between. CDR3 sequence: CASSVEDGGYGYTF. The CDR3 DNA sequence: TGTGCCAGCAGCGTAGAAGACGGAGGCTATGGCTACACCTTC.

V gene TRBV14 combines with J gene TRBJ1-2; maybe TRBD1 (5 bases). The CDR3 consists of 13 residues. The germline V gene encodes CDR1 SGHDN and CDR2 FVKESK. Deletions cut 0 bases from V and 13 bases from J, with 15 bases between. CDR3: CASSQDRAGRITF. In DNA, the CDR3 is TGTGCCAGCAGCCAAGATCGGGCAGGGAGAATCACCTTC.